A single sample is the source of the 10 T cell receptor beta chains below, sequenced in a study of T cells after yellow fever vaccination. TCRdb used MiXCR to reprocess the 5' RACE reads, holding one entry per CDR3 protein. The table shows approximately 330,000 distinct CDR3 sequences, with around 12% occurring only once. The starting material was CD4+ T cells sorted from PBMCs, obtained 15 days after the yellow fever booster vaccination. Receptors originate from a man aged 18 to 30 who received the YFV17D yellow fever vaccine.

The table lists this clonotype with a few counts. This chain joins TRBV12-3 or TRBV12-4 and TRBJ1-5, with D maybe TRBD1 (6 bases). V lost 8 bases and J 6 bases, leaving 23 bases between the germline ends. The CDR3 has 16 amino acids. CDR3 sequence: CASSEGQGRVGQPQHF. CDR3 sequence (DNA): TGTGCCAGCTCGGAAGGGCAGGGGCGGGTTGGTCAGCCCCAGCATTTT.

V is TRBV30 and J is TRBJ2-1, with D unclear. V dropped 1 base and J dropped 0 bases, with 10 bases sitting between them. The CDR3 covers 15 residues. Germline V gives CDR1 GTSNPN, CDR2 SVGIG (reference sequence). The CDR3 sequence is CAWSGSISSYNEQFF. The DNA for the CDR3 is TGTGCCTGGAGTGGGTCTATCAGCTCCTACAATGAGCAGTTCTTC.

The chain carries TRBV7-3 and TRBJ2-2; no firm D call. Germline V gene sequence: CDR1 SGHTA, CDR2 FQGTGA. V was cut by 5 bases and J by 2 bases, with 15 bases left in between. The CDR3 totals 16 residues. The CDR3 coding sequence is TGTGCCAGCAGCCTCGGACCGGCTGCTAACACCGGGGAGCTGTTTTTT. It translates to CASSLGPAANTGELFF.

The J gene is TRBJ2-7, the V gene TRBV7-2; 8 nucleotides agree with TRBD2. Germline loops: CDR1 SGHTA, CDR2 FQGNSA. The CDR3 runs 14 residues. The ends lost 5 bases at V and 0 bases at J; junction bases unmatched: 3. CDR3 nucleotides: TGTGCCAGCAGCCCCGGGACTAGCTCCTACGAGCAGTACGTC. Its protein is CASSPGTSSYEQYV.

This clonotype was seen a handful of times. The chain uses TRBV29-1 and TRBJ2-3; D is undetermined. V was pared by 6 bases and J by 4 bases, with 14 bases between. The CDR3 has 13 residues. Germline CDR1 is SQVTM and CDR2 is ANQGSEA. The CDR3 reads CSVVGPSADTQYF. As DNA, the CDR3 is TGCAGCGTGGTAGGGCCGAGCGCAGATACGCAGTATTTT.

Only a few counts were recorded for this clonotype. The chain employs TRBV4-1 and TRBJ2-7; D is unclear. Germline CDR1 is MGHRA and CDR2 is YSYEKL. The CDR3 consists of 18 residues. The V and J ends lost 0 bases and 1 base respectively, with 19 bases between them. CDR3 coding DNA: TGCGCCAGCAGCCAAGATGGTCCACAGCTAGGTCTTTCCTACGAGCAGTACTTC. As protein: CASSQDGPQLGLSYEQYF.

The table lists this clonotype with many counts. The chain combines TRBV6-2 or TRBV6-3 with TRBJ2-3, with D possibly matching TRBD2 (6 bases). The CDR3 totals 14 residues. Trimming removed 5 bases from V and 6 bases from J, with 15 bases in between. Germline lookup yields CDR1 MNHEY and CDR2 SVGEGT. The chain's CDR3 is CASSHRDWWDTQYF. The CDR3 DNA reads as TGTGCCAGCAGTCACCGGGACTGGTGGGATACGCAGTATTTT.

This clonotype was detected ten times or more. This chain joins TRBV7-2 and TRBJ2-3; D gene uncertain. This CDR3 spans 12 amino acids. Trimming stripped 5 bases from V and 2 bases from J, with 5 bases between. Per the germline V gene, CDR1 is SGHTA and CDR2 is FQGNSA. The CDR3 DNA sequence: TGTGCCAGCAGCACAACCACAGATACGCAGTATTTT. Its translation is CASSTTTDTQYF.

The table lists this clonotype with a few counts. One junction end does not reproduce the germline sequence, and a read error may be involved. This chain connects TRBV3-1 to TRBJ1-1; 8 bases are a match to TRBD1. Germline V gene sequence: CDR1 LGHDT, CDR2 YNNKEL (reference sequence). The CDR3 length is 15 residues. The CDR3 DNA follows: TGTGCCAGCAGCCAGAGGGACAGGTACCCCACTGAAACTTTCTTT. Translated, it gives CASSQRDRYPTETFF.

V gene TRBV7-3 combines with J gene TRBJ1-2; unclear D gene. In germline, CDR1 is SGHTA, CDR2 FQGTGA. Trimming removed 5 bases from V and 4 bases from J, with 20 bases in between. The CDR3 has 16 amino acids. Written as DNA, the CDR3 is TGTGCCAGCAGCCCAACCTTTCGAGAGGGCTCCTATGGCTACACCTTC. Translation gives CASSPTFREGSYGYTF. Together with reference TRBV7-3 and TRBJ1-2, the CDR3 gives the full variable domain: GAGVSQTPSNKVTEKGKYVELRCDPISGHTALYWYRQSLGQGPEFLIYFQGTGAADDSGLPNDRFFAVRPEGSVSTLKIQRTERGDSAVYLCASSPTFREGSYGYTFGSGTRLTVV.